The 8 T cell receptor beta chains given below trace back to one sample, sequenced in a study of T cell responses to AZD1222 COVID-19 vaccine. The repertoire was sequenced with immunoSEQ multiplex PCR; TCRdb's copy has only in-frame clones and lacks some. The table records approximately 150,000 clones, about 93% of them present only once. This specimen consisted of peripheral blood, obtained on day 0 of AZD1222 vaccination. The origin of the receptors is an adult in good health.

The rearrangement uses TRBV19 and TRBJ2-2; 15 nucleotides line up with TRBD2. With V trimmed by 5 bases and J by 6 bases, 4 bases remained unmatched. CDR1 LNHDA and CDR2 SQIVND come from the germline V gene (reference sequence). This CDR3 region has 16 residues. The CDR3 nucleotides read TGTGCCAGTAGTGCTCGGACTAGCGGGAGGGCCGGGGAGCTGTTTTTT. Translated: CASSARTSGRAGELFF.

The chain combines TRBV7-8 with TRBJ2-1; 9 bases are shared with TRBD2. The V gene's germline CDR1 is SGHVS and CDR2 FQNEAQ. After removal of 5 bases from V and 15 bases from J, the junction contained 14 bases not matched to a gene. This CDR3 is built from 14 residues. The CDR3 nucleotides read TGTGCCAGCAGCCCGACAACCGACCAGCGGGAGGCGTTCTTC. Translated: CASSPTTDQREAFF.

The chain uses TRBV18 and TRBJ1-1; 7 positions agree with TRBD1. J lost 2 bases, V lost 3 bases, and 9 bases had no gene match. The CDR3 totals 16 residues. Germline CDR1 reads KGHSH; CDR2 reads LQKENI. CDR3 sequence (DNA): TGTGCCAGCTCACCCAGACAGGGAGGGGATAACACTGAAGCTTTCTTT. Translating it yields CASSPRQGGDNTEAFF.

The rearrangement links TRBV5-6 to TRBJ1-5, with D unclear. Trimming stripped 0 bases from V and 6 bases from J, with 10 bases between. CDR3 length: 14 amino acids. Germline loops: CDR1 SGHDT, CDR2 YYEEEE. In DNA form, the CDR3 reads TGTGCCAGCAGCTTGGGGCCCGGAGGTCAGCCCCAGCATTTT. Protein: CASSLGPGGQPQHF.

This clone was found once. DNA of the CDR3: TGCAGCGCCCAACAAGAGACCCAGTACTTC. It specifies CSAQQETQYF. The chain combines TRBV29-1 with TRBJ2-5; D is uncertain. The CDR3 has 10 amino acids. The V end lost 7 bases, the J end lost 2 bases, and 5 bases lay between the germline ends. The germline gives CDR1 SQVTM, CDR2 ANQGSEA.

In DNA form, the CDR3 reads TGTGCCACCAGTGATTTGGGGGACACCCAAGAGACCCAGTACTTC. Translated: CATSDLGDTQETQYF. V usage is TRBV24-1 and J usage is TRBJ2-5; D might be TRBD1 (6 bases). V was clipped by 0 bases and J by 1 base, with 8 bases between them. This CDR3 has 15 residues. CDR1 and CDR2 (germline): KGHDR, SFDVKD.

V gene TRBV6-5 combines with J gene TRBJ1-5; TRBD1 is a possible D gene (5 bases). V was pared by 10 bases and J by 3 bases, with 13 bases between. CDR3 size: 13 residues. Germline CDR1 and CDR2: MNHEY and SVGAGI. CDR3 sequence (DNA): TGTGCCACCACCGGGGGGATCAATCAGCCCCAGCATTTT. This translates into CATTGGINQPQHF.

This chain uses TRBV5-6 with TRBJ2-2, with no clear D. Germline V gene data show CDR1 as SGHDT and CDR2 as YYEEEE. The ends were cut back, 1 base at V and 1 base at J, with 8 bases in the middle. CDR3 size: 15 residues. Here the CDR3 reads CASSLQSGNTGELFF. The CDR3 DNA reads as TGTGCCAGCAGCTTGCAGTCCGGGAACACCGGGGAGCTGTTTTTT.